This T cell receptor (beta chain) is from a study of cytomegalovirus exposure and HLA in healthy donors. The assay was immunoSEQ multiplex PCR, and TCRdb's table has in-frame clones only and misses some. The table includes 170,000 or so clones, roughly 84% detected once. This CDR3 has 15 residues. Trimming removed 4 bases from V and 2 bases from J; junction bases left unmatched: 8. CDR1 is SGHRS and CDR2 is YFSETQ in the germline V gene. The J gene is TRBJ2-7, the V gene TRBV5-1, with 8 bases identical to TRBD1. Sample: PBMCs. This receptor was identified in a young woman in good health and CMV-seropositive. DNA of the CDR3: TGCGCCAGCAGCGAGACAGGGGACTCCCCCTACGAGCAGTACTTC. Translated: CASSETGDSPYEQYF. Supplemented by reference TRBV5-1 and TRBJ2-7, the full variable domain reads KAGVTQTPRYLIKTRGQQVTLSCSPISGHRSVSWYQQTPGQGLQFLFEYFSETQRNKGNFPGRFSGRQFSNSRSEMNVSTLELGDSALYLCASSETGDSPYEQYFGPGTRLTVT.